The clone carrying this T cell receptor beta chain was detected ten times or more. The CDR3 spans 11 residues. Trimming left V 3 bases short and J 3 bases short, with 5 bases between. The V gene's germline CDR1 is DFQATT and CDR2 SNEGSKA (reference sequence). The data belong to a study of T cells in Graves' hyperthyroidism and ophthalmopathy. Amplification of TCR beta CDR3 regions used RNA as the template. Carried out on the TCR CDR3, a first-round RT-PCR used the HTBI primer set. TCRdb redid the calling of the multiplex PCR reads with MiXCR, one entry per CDR3 protein. The top ten hold roughly 13% of the sample, which has more than 450,000 distinct CDR3 sequences, 12% to 15% seen once.

This receptor was identified in a middle-aged woman with Graves' hyperthyroidism. Material for sequencing was blood. The chain is built from TRBV20-1 and TRBJ2-5, with D uncertain. CDR3 nucleotide sequence: TGCAGTGCTAGTGCCAAAGAGACCCAGTACTTC. Translating gives CSASAKETQYF.